The sequence of this TCR beta chain was determined in a study of T cells in Graves' hyperthyroidism and ophthalmopathy. It was RNA transcripts that yielded the amplified TCR beta CDR3 regions. With the HTBI primer set, the TCR CDR3 went through a first round of RT-PCR. From the multiplex PCR reads, TCRdb called clonotypes with MiXCR, one entry per CDR3 protein. Counted here are over 350,000 distinct CDR3 sequences, approximately 15% occurring once; the ten biggest clones make up roughly 13%. This clonotype was observed many times. The CDR3 runs to 14 residues. CDR1 SGHAT and CDR2 FQNNGV come from the germline V gene. Trimming cost V 4 bases and J 2 bases, with 10 bases left between them.

This rearrangement joins TRBV11-2 to TRBJ2-3, with D unresolved. The sequence derives from a man aged 18 to 35 with Graves' ophthalmopathy. The sample was blood. This chain's CDR3 is CASSSSVATDTQYF. CDR3 DNA sequence: TGTGCCAGCAGCTCCTCGGTTGCCACAGATACGCAGTATTTT.